A selection of T cell receptor beta chains follows, all from one sample in a study of PD-L1 blockade in urothelial cancer. Assay used: immunoSEQ multiplex PCR; TCRdb lists only in-frame clones, some missing. The sample has around 57,000 clones, approximately 75% seen once. Sample: PBMCs, taken around atezolizumab (anti-PD-L1) treatment. The receptors were sampled from a man aged 70 or older with urothelial cancer. Both conserved end residues are part of each CDR3. Each record gives: clone size, V gene, J gene, D gene, CDR3 DNA, CDR3 protein. D genes are given only for firm matches. Size is omitted from some rows. Given values are once, few, many or a class for expanded clones.

few	TRBV11-2	TRBJ2-3	.	TGTGCCAGCAGCTTAGATCTTGGCACAGATACGCAGTATTTT	CASSLDLGTDTQYF
few	TRBV30	TRBJ1-3	.	TGTGCCATGGGGAAGGGGCCTGGAAACACCATATATTTT	CAMGKGPGNTIYF
few	TRBV28	TRBJ1-5	.	TGTGCCAGCAGTTTATGGGCAGGGTATCAGCCCCAGCATTTT	CASSLWAGYQPQHF
.	TRBV5-6	TRBJ2-6	.	TGTGCCAGCAGCTTCAGCTCTGGGGCCAACGTCCTGACTTTC	CASSFSSGANVLTF
few	TRBV28	TRBJ2-7	.	TGTGCCAGTGTGAGCTCCTACGAGCAGTACTTC	CASVSSYEQYF
once	TRBV5-6	TRBJ2-7	.	TGTGCCAGCAGCCAAGGGGGCGAGCAGTACTTC	CASSQGGEQYF
few	TRBV13	TRBJ1-1	.	TGTGCCAGCAGCTCCGCCATAGATTTGGAAGCTTTCTTT	CASSSAIDLEAFF
.	TRBV2	TRBJ2-3	.	TGTGCCAGCAGGGTCGCGGGCACAGATACGCAGTATTTT	CASRVAGTDTQYF
.	TRBV28	TRBJ1-5	.	TGTGCCAGCAGTCCGGGGGGGGGACATGCGTATAGCAATCAGCCCCAGCATTTT	CASSPGGGHAYSNQPQHF
.	TRBV7-6	TRBJ2-2	TRBD1	TGTGCCAGCAGCTCGGACAGGTCGGGAACCGGGGAGCTGTTTTTT	CASSSDRSGTGELFF
once	TRBV7-2	TRBJ2-1	TRBD2	TGTGCCAGCAGCTTAGGGGTGGGACTAGCGGTCAATGAGCAGTTCTTC	CASSLGVGLAVNEQFF
.	TRBV28	TRBJ2-7	TRBD1	TGTGCCAGCAGCACCCCGGACAGGGGCTACGAGCAGTACTTC	CASSTPDRGYEQYF
.	TRBV10-3	TRBJ2-1	.	TGTGCCATCAGTGATTCGGACTACGATGAGCAGTTCTTC	CAISDSDYDEQFF
.	TRBV5-1	TRBJ1-1	TRBD1	TGCGCCAGCAGCAAGACAGGGGAGGTGAACACTGAAGCTTTCTTT	CASSKTGEVNTEAFF
.	TRBV20-1	TRBJ2-3	.	TGCAGTCTAGCCCCCGCAGATACGCAGTATTTT	CSLAPADTQYF
once	TRBV7-9	TRBJ1-4	TRBD1	TGTGCCAGCAGCACAGGGACAGGCGAGGAAAATGAAAAACTGTTTTTT	CASSTGTGEENEKLFF
.	TRBV4-1	TRBJ1-4	.	TGCGCCAGCAGCCAAGAGGGGCAGGGAGGGGAAAAACTGTTTTTT	CASSQEGQGGEKLFF
few	TRBV7-6	TRBJ2-7	.	TGTGCCAGCAGCTTAAACAGGGAGTACGAGCAGTACTTC	CASSLNREYEQYF
.	TRBV7-9	TRBJ1-1	.	TGTGCCAGCACCACACAGGGAGAGAGCACTGAAGCTTTCTTT	CASTTQGESTEAFF
.	TRBV11-1	TRBJ2-1	TRBD1	TGTGCCAGCAGCTTATCACAGGGGGCGAATGAGCAGTTCTTC	CASSLSQGANEQFF
.	TRBV6-5	TRBJ2-1	.	TGTGCCAGCAGTTACAACGGAAGGAGCAATGAGCAGTTCTTC	CASSYNGRSNEQFF
once	TRBV7-6	TRBJ2-3	TRBD2	TGTGCCAGCAGCCCGCAGCGGGAGAACCGGCATACGCAGTATTTT	CASSPQRENRHTQYF